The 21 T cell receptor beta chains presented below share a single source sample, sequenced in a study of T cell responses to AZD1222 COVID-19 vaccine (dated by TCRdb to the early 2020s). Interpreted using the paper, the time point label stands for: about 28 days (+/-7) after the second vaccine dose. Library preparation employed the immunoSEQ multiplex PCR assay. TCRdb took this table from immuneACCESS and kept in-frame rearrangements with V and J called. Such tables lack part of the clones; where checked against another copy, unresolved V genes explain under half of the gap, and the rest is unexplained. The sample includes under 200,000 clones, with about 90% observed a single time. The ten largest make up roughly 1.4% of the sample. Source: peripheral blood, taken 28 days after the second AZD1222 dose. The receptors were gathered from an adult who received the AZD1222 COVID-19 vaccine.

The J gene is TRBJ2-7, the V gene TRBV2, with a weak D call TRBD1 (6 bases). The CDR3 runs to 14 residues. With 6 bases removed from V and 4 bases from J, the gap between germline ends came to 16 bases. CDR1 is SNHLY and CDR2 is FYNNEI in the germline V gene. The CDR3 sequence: CASREDRHPYEQYF. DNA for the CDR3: TGTGCCAGCAGGGAGGACAGACACCCTTACGAGCAGTACTTC.

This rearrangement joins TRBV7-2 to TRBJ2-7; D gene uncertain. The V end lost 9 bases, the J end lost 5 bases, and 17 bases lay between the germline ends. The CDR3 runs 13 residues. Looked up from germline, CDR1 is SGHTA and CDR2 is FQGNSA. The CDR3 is CARPFCRANEQYF. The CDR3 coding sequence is TGTGCCAGACCCTTCTGCCGGGCCAACGAGCAGTACTTC.

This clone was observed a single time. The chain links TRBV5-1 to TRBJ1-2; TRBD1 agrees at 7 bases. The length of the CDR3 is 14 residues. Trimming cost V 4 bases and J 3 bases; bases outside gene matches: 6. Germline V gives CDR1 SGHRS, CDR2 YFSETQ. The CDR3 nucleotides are TGCGCCAGCAGCACCACTACAGGGGACTATGGCTACACCTTC. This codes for CASSTTTGDYGYTF.

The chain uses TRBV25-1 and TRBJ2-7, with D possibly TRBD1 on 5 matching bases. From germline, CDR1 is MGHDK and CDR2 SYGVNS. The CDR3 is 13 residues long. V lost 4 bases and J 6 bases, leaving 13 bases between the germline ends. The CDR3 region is CASSGQGIREQYF. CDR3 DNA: TGTGCCAGCAGTGGGCAGGGTATTCGCGAGCAGTACTTC.

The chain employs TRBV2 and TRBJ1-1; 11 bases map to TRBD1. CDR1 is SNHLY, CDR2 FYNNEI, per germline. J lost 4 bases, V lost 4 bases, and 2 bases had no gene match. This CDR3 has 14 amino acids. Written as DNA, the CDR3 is TGTGCCAGCAGTGGGACAGGGGGCACCACTGAAGCTTTCTTT. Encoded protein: CASSGTGGTTEAFF.

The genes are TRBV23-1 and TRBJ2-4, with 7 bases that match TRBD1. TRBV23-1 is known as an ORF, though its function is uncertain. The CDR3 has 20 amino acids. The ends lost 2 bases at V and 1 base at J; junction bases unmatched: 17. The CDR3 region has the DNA TGCGCCAGCAGTCAAATTCCTGCCGGGACAGCAAAGAGGGCCAAAAACATTCAGTACTTC. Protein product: CASSQIPAGTAKRAKNIQYF.

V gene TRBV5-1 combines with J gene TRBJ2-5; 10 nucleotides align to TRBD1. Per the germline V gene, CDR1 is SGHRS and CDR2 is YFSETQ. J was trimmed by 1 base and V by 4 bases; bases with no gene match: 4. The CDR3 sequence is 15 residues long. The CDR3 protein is CASSTGQGVQETQYF. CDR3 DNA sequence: TGCGCCAGCAGCACCGGACAGGGGGTCCAAGAGACCCAGTACTTC. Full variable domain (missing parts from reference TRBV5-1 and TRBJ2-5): KAGVTQTPRYLIKTRGQQVTLSCSPISGHRSVSWYQQTPGQGLQFLFEYFSETQRNKGNFPGRFSGRQFSNSRSEMNVSTLELGDSALYLCASSTGQGVQETQYFGPGTRLLVL.

Here the CDR3 DNA reads TGTGCCAGCAGTTTCCCCGTGGGTAACACTGAAGCTTTCTTT. Residues: CASSFPVGNTEAFF. The J gene is TRBJ1-1, the V gene TRBV6-2 or TRBV6-3; no reliable D call. Per the germline V gene, CDR1 is MNHEY and CDR2 is SVGEGT. Trimming removed 4 bases at V and 2 bases at J, with 11 bases between. The CDR3 consists of 14 residues.

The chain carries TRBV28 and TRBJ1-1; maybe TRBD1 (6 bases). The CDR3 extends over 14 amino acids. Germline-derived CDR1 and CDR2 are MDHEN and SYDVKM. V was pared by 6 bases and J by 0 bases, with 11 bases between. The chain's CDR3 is CASRAGHLNTEAFF. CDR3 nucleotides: TGTGCCAGCAGGGCGGGACACTTGAACACTGAAGCTTTCTTT.

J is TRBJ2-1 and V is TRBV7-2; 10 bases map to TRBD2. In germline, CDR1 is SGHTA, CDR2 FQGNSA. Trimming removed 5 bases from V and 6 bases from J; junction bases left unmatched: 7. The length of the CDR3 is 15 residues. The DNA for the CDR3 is TGTGCCAGCAGCCGGACTAGCGGAGCCGGCAATGAGCAGTTCTTC. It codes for CASSRTSGAGNEQFF.

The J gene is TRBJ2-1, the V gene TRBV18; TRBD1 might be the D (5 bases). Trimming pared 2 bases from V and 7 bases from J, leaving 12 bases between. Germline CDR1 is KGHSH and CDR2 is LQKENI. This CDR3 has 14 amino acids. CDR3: CASSPDQGGNEQFF. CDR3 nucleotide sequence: TGTGCCAGCTCACCAGACCAGGGCGGAAATGAGCAGTTCTTC.

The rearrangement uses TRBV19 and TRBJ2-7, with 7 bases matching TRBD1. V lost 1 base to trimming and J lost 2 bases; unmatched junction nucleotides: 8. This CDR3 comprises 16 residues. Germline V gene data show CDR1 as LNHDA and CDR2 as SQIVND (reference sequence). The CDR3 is CASSIASTGDPYEQYF. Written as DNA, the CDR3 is TGTGCCAGTAGTATAGCCTCAACAGGGGATCCCTACGAGCAGTACTTC.

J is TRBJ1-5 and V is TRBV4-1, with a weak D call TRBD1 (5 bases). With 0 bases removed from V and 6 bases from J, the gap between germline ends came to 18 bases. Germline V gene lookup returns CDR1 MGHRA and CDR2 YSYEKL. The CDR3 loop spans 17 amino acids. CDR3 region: CASSQEWPGPLGQPQHF. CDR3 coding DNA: TGCGCCAGCAGCCAAGAGTGGCCGGGACCATTGGGTCAGCCCCAGCATTTT.

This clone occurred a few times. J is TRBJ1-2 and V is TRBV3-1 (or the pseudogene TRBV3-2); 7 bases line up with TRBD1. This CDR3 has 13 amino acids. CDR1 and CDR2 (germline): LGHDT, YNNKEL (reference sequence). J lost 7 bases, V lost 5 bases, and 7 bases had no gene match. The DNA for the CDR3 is TGTGCCAGCAGCGAGACAGGGATTTCTGGCTACACCTTC. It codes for CASSETGISGYTF.

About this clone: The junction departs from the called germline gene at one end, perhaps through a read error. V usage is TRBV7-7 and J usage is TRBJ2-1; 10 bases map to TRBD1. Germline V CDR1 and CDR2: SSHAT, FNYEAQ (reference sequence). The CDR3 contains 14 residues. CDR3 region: CASSHRTGGNEQFF. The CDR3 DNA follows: TGTGCTAGCAGCCACCGGACAGGGGGAAATGAGCAGTTCTTC.

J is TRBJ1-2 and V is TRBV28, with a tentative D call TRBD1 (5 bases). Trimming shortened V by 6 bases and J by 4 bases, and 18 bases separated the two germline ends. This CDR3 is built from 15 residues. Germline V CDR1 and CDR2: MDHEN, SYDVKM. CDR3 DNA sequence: TGTGCCAGCAGCCTCCAGGGTGGGAGGATCTATGGCTACACCTTC. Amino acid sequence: CASSLQGGRIYGYTF.

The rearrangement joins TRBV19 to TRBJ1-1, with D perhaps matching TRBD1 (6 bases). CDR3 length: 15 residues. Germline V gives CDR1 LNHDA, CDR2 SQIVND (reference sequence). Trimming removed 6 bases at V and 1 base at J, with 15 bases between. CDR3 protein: CASRPGGGPNTEAFF. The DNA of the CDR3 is TGTGCCAGTAGGCCTGGGGGCGGCCCGAACACTGAAGCTTTCTTT.

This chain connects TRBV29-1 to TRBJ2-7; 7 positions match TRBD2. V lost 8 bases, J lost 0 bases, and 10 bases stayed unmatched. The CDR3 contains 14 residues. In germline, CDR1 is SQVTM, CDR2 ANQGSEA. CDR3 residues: CSSRGEGGSYEQYF. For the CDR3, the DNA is TGCAGCTCCCGCGGGGAGGGAGGCTCCTACGAGCAGTACTTC.

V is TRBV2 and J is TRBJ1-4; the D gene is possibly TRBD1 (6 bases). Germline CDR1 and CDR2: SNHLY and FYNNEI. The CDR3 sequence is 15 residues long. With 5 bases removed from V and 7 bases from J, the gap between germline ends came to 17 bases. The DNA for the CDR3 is TGTGCCAGCAGTCCCGACTGGGGGGCGCGTGAAAAACTGTTTTTT. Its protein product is CASSPDWGAREKLFF.

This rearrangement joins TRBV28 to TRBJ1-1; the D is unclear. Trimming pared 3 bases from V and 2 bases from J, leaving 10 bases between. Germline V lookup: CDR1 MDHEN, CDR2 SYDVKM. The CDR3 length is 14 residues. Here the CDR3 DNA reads TGTGCCAGCAGTTTGGTTTCGGGTAACACTGAAGCTTTCTTT. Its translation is CASSLVSGNTEAFF.

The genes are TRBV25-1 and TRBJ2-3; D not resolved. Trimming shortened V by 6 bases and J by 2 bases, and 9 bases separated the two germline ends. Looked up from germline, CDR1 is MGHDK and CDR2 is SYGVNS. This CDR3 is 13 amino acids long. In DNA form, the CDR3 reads TGTGCCAGCAGCCCGGAGTCCACAGATACGCAGTATTTT. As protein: CASSPESTDTQYF. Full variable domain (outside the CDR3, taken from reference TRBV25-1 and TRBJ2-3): EADIYQTPRYLVIGTGKKITLECSQTMGHDKMYWYQQDPGMELHLIHYSYGVNSTEKGDLSSESTVSRIRTEHFPLTLESARPSHTSQYLCASSPESTDTQYFGPGTRLTVL.